The next 32 T cell receptor beta chains were all read from a single sample in a study of control samples from healthy donors and cancer patients. The protocol was immunoSEQ multiplex PCR, while the TCRdb copy is restricted to in-frame clones and leaves out a portion. The table includes about 100,000 clones, over 80% detected once. Sequences were obtained from blood. These receptors all come from a man aged 25 to 45 in good health.

The gene calls are TRBV5-6 and TRBJ1-1; D call uncertain. The CDR3 is 13 amino acids. In germline, CDR1 is SGHDT, CDR2 YYEEEE. V was trimmed by 0 bases and J by 7 bases, leaving 10 bases between them. The CDR3 region is CASSLVRADEAFF. CDR3 coding DNA: TGTGCCAGCAGCTTGGTTCGAGCCGATGAAGCTTTCTTT.

The V and J genes are TRBV10-1 and TRBJ1-3; no clear D. Germline V lookup: CDR1 WNHNN, CDR2 SYGVQD (reference sequence). The V gene lost 3 bases and the J gene lost 8 bases, with 5 bases spanning the gap. The CDR3 is 11 residues long. CDR3 nucleotides: TGCGCCAGCAGTGAAGGTGACACCATATATTTT. Its protein is CASSEGDTIYF.

V gene TRBV30 combines with J gene TRBJ1-4; D ambiguous. Per germline, CDR1 GTSNPN and CDR2 SVGIG (reference sequence). This CDR3 has 14 amino acids. V lost 5 bases, J lost 0 bases, and 10 bases lay in between. CDR3 sequence (DNA): TGTGCCTGGTGGTCAGGAGCAACTAATGAAAAACTGTTTTTT. It is translated as CAWWSGATNEKLFF.

The chain has TRBV5-1 and TRBJ2-2; D might be TRBD1 (6 bases). From germline, CDR1 is SGHRS and CDR2 YFSETQ. Trimming took 5 bases from V and 5 from J, leaving 10 bases between them. CDR3 length equals 13 residues. CDR3 in amino acids: CASRTRGTGELFF. As DNA, the CDR3 is TGCGCCAGCAGGACAAGGGGGACCGGGGAGCTGTTTTTT.

The chain couples TRBV30 to TRBJ2-7; possibly TRBD2 for D (7 bases). The CDR3 spans 14 residues. Trimming cost V 0 bases and J 6 bases, with 15 bases left between them. CDR1 GTSNPN and CDR2 SVGIG come from the germline V gene (reference sequence). For the CDR3, the DNA is TGTGCCTGGAGTGTAGGGCGGGGGCAAGGCGAGCAGTACTTC. Amino acid sequence: CAWSVGRGQGEQYF.

This clone was recorded many times. The chain couples TRBV27 to TRBJ1-1; 10 nucleotides line up with TRBD1. V shed 5 bases, J shed 4 bases, and the junction held 7 bases outside the gene matches. The germline gives CDR1 MNHEY, CDR2 SMNVEV (reference sequence). This CDR3 has 15 amino acids. The CDR3 DNA is TGTGCCAGCAGTCCCGACAGGGGGCTTCTCACTGAAGCTTTCTTT. Amino acids: CASSPDRGLLTEAFF.

V usage is TRBV5-8 and J usage is TRBJ2-7; 8 bases are a match to TRBD2. CDR3 length: 14 residues. Looked up from germline, CDR1 is SGHTS and CDR2 is YDEGEE. Trimming removed 1 base from V and 4 bases from J; junction bases left unmatched: 4. The CDR3, as DNA: TGTGCCAGCAGCTTGTTTAGCGGGGCGTACGAGCAGTACTTC. Residues: CASSLFSGAYEQYF.

V is TRBV7-9 and J is TRBJ1-2; 7 bases map to TRBD1. Losses at the gene ends were 7 bases for V and 8 bases for J; bases not matched to a gene: 7. CDR3 size: 12 residues. The germline gives CDR1 SEHNR, CDR2 FQNEAQ (reference sequence). As DNA, the CDR3 is TGTGCCAGCACCTATACGACAGGGGGCTACACCTTC. Its translation: CASTYTTGGYTF.

The V call is TRBV19, the J call TRBJ2-7; D is unclear. This CDR3 spans 15 amino acids. Between the trimmed V and J ends, which lost 3 bases and 3 bases, there was a span of 15 bases. Germline lookup yields CDR1 LNHDA and CDR2 SQIVND (reference sequence). DNA of the CDR3: TGTGCCAGTAGTATTAAGGCAGGACCACACTACGAGCAGTACTTC. This encodes CASSIKAGPHYEQYF.

The rearrangement links TRBV19 to TRBJ1-4; 8 bases are shared with TRBD1. The CDR3 has 15 residues. In germline, CDR1 is LNHDA, CDR2 SQIVND (reference sequence). The V segment lost 6 bases and the J segment 7 bases; nucleotides outside the gene matches: 10. The CDR3 loop is CASSRDRKEGEKLFF. The CDR3 DNA reads as TGTGCCAGTAGCCGGGACAGGAAAGAGGGTGAAAAACTGTTTTTT.

The chain links TRBV3-1 (or the pseudogene TRBV3-2) to TRBJ2-2, with 8 bases identical to TRBD2. V lost 4 bases and J lost 2; bases outside the gene matches: 6. The V gene's germline CDR1 is LGHDT and CDR2 YNNKEL (reference sequence). The CDR3 spans 16 residues. The CDR3 protein is CASSLAGTSNTGELFF. The CDR3 nucleotides read TGTGCCAGCAGCCTGGCCGGGACTAGTAACACCGGGGAGCTGTTTTTT.

The table lists this clone with a count of one. V is TRBV13 and J is TRBJ1-1; no reliable D call. Germline V gene data show CDR1 as PRHDT and CDR2 as FYEKMQ (reference sequence). The V gene lost 4 bases and the J gene lost 0 bases, with 9 bases spanning the gap. There are 14 residues in the CDR3. The CDR3 region is CASSYSGMNTEAFF. The DNA of the CDR3 is TGTGCCAGCAGCTACTCTGGCATGAACACTGAAGCTTTCTTT.

This sequence joins TRBV6-5 and TRBJ2-7; maybe TRBD1 (6 bases). Trimming cost V 6 bases and J 0 bases, with 15 bases left between them. The germline CDR1 and CDR2 sequences are MNHEY and SVGAGI. CDR3 length equals 15 residues. The CDR3 DNA sequence: TGTGCCAGCAGCCCAGACAGGTATAGCTCCTACGAGCAGTACTTC. Encoded protein: CASSPDRYSSYEQYF.

The chain links TRBV3-1 (or the pseudogene TRBV3-2) to TRBJ2-7; D may correspond to TRBD1 or TRBD2 (6 bases each). Trimming removed 1 base from V and 3 bases from J, with 13 bases in between. CDR1 and CDR2 from the germline V gene are LGHDT and YNNKEL (reference sequence). The CDR3 contains 15 residues. CDR3 residues: CASSQGWGAGYEQYF. The CDR3 bases are TGTGCCAGCAGCCAAGGGTGGGGGGCCGGCTACGAGCAGTACTTC.

The chain couples TRBV24-1 to TRBJ1-4, with D maybe TRBD1 (5 bases). CDR3 length equals 15 residues. Germline CDR1 and CDR2: KGHDR and SFDVKD. Trimming cost V 1 base and J 8 bases, with 13 bases left between them. CDR3 sequence reads: CATSDFSGGVEKLFF. The CDR3, as DNA: TGTGCCACCAGTGATTTCTCAGGAGGGGTCGAAAAACTGTTTTTT.

This clone occurred once. This sequence joins TRBV27 and TRBJ2-7; TRBD1 matches 7 bases. The CDR3 contains 14 residues. Looked up from germline, CDR1 is MNHEY and CDR2 is SMNVEV (reference sequence). V was pared by 0 bases and J by 3 bases, with 2 bases of the junction left unmatched. The CDR3 DNA follows: TGTGCCAGCAGTTTATCTGGGACAGTCTACGAGCAGTACTTC. This gives the protein CASSLSGTVYEQYF.

V usage is TRBV15 and J usage is TRBJ1-5; 7 bases agree with TRBD1. V shed 9 bases, J shed 5 bases, and the junction held 7 bases outside the gene matches. The CDR3 totals 13 residues. The germline CDR1 and CDR2 sequences are LNHNV and YYDKDF (reference sequence). The CDR3 DNA sequence: TGTGCCACTACAAACAGGGGTCATCAGCCCCAGCATTTT. It yields the protein CATTNRGHQPQHF.

This chain uses TRBV5-4 with TRBJ1-2, with D possibly matching TRBD1 (6 bases). Deletions cut 0 bases from V and 7 bases from J, with 10 bases between. CDR3 length equals 13 residues. Germline CDR1 reads SGHNT; CDR2 reads YYREEE (reference sequence). CDR3 DNA sequence: TGTGCCAGCAGCTTGGTGGGGGCAGGTGGCTACACCTTC. Amino acids: CASSLVGAGGYTF.

The rearrangement uses TRBV5-1 and TRBJ1-5; tentative D call: TRBD1 (6 bases). The CDR3 covers 15 residues. V lost 2 bases, J lost 2 bases, and 11 bases lay in between. CDR1 and CDR2 (germline): SGHRS, YFSETQ. The CDR3 coding sequence is TGCGCCAGCAGCTTTGGCTCAGGGGGCAATCAGCCCCAGCATTTT. The encoded protein is CASSFGSGGNQPQHF.

This clone was seen a handful of times. The chain combines TRBV2 with TRBJ2-7, with a possible D match to TRBD2 (7 bases). The CDR3 loop spans 13 amino acids. The V and J ends lost 7 bases and 3 bases respectively, with 13 bases between them. CDR1 is SNHLY, CDR2 FYNNEI, per germline. CDR3 DNA: TGTGCCAGCAACTGGGGAGGGGGCTACGAGCAGTACTTC. Its translation: CASNWGGGYEQYF.

This clone was observed once. V gene TRBV11-2 combines with J gene TRBJ2-1, with D possibly matching TRBD2 (5 bases). Looked up from germline, CDR1 is SGHAT and CDR2 is FQNNGV. Between the trimmed V and J ends, which lost 4 bases and 7 bases, there was a span of 14 bases. This CDR3 spans 14 amino acids. The CDR3 here is CASSSLARWNEQFF. The CDR3 DNA sequence: TGTGCCAGCAGCTCCCTAGCCAGGTGGAATGAGCAGTTCTTC.

The count of this clone is one. For the CDR3, the DNA is TGTGCCAGCAGCCCCCTTGGGGGGGGCGTGTTATCGGGGGCCAACGTCCTGACTTTC. It translates to CASSPLGGGVLSGANVLTF. V is TRBV11-2 and J is TRBJ2-6; possible D gene TRBD2, 7 bases. V was shortened by 5 bases and J by 4 bases, with 24 bases between the two germline ends. Germline CDR1 is SGHAT and CDR2 is FQNNGV. CDR3 length: 19 residues. Together with reference TRBV11-2 and TRBJ2-6, the CDR3 gives the full variable domain: EAGVAQSPRYKIIEKRQSVAFWCNPISGHATLYWYQQILGQGPKLLIQFQNNGVVDDSQLPKDRFSAERLKGVDSTLKIQPAKLEDSAVYLCASSPLGGGVLSGANVLTFGAGSRLTVL.

The chain links TRBV6-1 to TRBJ2-1, with D perhaps assigned TRBD1 or TRBD2 (5 bases each). V dropped 0 bases and J dropped 0 bases, with 9 bases sitting between them. This CDR3 is built from 16 residues. CDR1 is MNHNS and CDR2 is SASEGT in the germline V gene. The CDR3 DNA sequence: TGTGCCAGCAGTGAAGCCGGGACCAGCTCCTACAATGAGCAGTTCTTC. Translating gives CASSEAGTSSYNEQFF.

V is TRBV13 and J is TRBJ1-3; the match to TRBD1 covers 7 bases. With V trimmed by 5 bases and J by 4 bases, 11 bases remained unmatched. The CDR3 covers 16 residues. The germline CDR1 and CDR2 sequences are PRHDT and FYEKMQ (reference sequence). For the CDR3, the DNA is TGTGCCAGCAGCACCAATCCCCCAGGGGGAGGAAACACCATATATTTT. Protein product: CASSTNPPGGGNTIYF.

The gene calls are TRBV11-2 and TRBJ2-7; TRBD1 aligns across 11 bases. Trimming removed 4 bases from V and 3 bases from J; junction bases left unmatched: 5. Per the germline V gene, CDR1 is SGHAT and CDR2 is FQNNGV. The CDR3 sequence is 15 residues long. CDR3 residues: CASSSTGQGDYEQYF. Written as DNA, the CDR3 is TGTGCCAGCAGCTCGACGGGACAGGGGGACTACGAGCAGTACTTC.

This clone was counted only a few times. The same CDR3 can be traced to other DNA sequences in this sample. The J gene is TRBJ1-5, the V gene TRBV6-6; no clear D gene. This CDR3 has 14 residues. V gave up 2 bases and J gave up 4 bases, with 9 bases separating them. Germline CDR1 and CDR2: MNHNY and SVGAGI (reference sequence). For the CDR3, the DNA is TGTGCCAGCAGTTACGAGAGATTAAATCAGCCCCAGCATTTT. Translating it yields CASSYERLNQPQHF.

This chain uses TRBV7-6 with TRBJ1-5; 8 nucleotides align to TRBD1. Unmatched junction bases numbered 9, after V lost 8 bases and J lost 0 bases. The CDR3 contains 16 residues. Germline CDR1 is SGHVS and CDR2 is FNYEAQ. CDR3 sequence reads: CASGDRKKNSNQPQHF. The CDR3, as DNA: TGTGCCAGCGGGGACAGGAAAAAAAATAGCAATCAGCCCCAGCATTTT.

This sequence joins TRBV6-5 and TRBJ2-2; no reliable D call. The CDR3 sequence is 12 residues long. Germline V gene data show CDR1 as MNHEY and CDR2 as SVGAGI. Deletions cut 6 bases from V and 7 bases from J, with 9 bases between. CDR3 in DNA: TGTGCCAGCAGGGGGTACGGCGGGGAGCTGTTTTTT. Translating it yields CASRGYGGELFF.

The V and J genes are TRBV6-6 and TRBJ2-7; TRBD1 agrees at 7 bases. The CDR3 is 14 residues long. Looked up from germline, CDR1 is MNHNY and CDR2 is SVGAGI (reference sequence). V gave up 1 base and J gave up 2 bases; unmatched junction bases: 2. In nucleotides, the CDR3 is TGTGCCAGCAGTTACTACCAGGGGGCCTACGAGCAGTACTTC. This gives the protein CASSYYQGAYEQYF.

The chain combines TRBV6-5 with TRBJ1-5, with 8 nucleotides matching TRBD1. CDR3 size: 14 residues. From germline, CDR1 is MNHEY and CDR2 SVGAGI. The J segment lost 5 bases and the V segment lost 7 bases, leaving 7 bases of the junction unmatched. DNA of the CDR3: TGTGCCAGCAACCTGGACAGGGCCTATCAGCCCCAGCATTTT. It codes for CASNLDRAYQPQHF.

The CDR3 DNA reads as TGTGCCAGCAGCAACAGGGCCGGCTACACCTTC. Translated: CASSNRAGYTF. The V gene is TRBV6-5, the J gene TRBJ1-2; TRBD1 might be the D (6 bases). In germline, CDR1 is MNHEY, CDR2 SVGAGI. Trimming left V 6 bases short and J 8 bases short, with 10 bases between. The CDR3 contains 11 residues.

The V gene is TRBV15, the J gene TRBJ2-3; 9 nucleotides align to TRBD2. The V gene end was trimmed by 11 bases and the J gene end by 0 bases; junction bases not matched to a gene: 9. CDR1 and CDR2 (germline): LNHNV, YYDKDF (reference sequence). The CDR3 sequence is 15 residues long. The CDR3 nucleotides are TGTGCCTCCAAAGCGGGGGGAACTAGCACAGATACGCAGTATTTT. Protein sequence: CASKAGGTSTDTQYF.